Sequencing of this T cell receptor (beta chain) was carried out in a study of T cell responses to AZD1222 COVID-19 vaccine. In the case of this clone: Its target is unknown.

General study findings and limits: A rise in Spike-specific TCR breadth and depth followed two AZD1222 doses.

Sequencing used immunoSEQ multiplex PCR; TCRdb keeps in-frame clones, though not all of them. This table holds 90,000 to 150,000 clones, more than 70% found once. The sequence was collected from an adult in good health. Sequencing used peripheral blood, obtained on day 0 of AZD1222 vaccination.

CDR3 in DNA: TGTGCCAGCAGTGAAATGCCGGCAACTAATGAAAAACTGTTTTTT. This gives the protein CASSEMPATNEKLFF. This rearrangement joins TRBV6-1 to TRBJ1-4; D not resolved. The CDR3 is made up of 15 amino acids. CDR1 and CDR2 from the germline V gene are MNHNS and SASEGT. Deletions cut 2 bases from V and 0 bases from J, with 7 bases between.